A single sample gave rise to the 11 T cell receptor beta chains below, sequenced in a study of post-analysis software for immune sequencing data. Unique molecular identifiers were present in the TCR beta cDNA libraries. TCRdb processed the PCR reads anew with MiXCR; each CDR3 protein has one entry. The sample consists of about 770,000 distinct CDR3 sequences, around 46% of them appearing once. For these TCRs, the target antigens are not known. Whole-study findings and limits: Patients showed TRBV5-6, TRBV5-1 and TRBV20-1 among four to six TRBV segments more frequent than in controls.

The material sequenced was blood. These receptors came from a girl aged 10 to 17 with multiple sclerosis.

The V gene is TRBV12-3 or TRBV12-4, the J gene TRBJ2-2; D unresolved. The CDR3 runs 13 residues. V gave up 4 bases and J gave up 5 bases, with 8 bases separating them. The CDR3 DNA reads TGTGCCAGCAGTTCGGACCCAACCGGGGAGCTGTTTTTT. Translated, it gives CASSSDPTGELFF.

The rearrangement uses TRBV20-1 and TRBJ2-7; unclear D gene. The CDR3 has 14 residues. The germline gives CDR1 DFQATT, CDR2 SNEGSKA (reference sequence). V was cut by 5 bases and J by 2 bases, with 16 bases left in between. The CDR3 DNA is TGCAGTGCTGGGCTTGTTGGGCAGACCTACGAGCAGTACTTC. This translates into CSAGLVGQTYEQYF.

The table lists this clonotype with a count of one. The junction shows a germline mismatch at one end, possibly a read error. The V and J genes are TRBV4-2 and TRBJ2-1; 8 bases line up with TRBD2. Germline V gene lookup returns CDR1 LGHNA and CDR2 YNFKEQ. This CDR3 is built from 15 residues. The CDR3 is CASSHTSGPGDEQFF. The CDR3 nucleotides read TGTGCCAGCAGCCACACTAGCGGCCCTGGGGATGAGCAGTTCTTT.

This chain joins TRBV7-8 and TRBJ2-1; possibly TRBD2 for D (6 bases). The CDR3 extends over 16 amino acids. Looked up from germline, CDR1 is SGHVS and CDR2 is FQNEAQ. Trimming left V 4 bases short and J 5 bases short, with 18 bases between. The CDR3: CASSYTVGDSDNEQFF. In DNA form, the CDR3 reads TGTGCCAGCAGCTACACCGTAGGGGACTCTGACAATGAGCAGTTCTTC.

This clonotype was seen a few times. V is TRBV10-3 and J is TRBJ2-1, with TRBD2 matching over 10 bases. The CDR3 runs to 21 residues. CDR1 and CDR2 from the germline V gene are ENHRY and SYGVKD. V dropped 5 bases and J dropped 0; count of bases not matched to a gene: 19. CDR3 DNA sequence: TGTGCCATCAGTTACCCGGAGGGACTAGCGTCAGACCGAATCTCCTACAATGAGCAGTTCTTC. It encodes CAISYPEGLASDRISYNEQFF.

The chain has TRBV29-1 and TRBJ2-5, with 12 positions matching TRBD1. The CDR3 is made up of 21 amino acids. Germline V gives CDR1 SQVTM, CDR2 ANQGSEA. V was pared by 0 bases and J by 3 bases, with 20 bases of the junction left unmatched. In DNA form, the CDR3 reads TGCAGCGTTGAAGAGGGAAGACCGGGACAGGGGGCCAAGGTGTTCGAAGAGACCCAGTACTTC. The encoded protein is CSVEEGRPGQGAKVFEETQYF.

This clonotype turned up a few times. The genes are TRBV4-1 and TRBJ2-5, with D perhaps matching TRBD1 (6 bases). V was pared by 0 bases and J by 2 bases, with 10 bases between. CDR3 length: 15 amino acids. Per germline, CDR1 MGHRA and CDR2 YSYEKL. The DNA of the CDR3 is TGCGCCAGCAGCCAAGACAGGGGTGGGCAAGAGACCCAGTACTTC. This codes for CASSQDRGGQETQYF.

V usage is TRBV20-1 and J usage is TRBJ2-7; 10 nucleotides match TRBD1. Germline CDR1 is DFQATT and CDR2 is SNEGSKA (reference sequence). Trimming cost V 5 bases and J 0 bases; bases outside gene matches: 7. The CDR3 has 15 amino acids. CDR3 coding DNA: TGCAGTGCTGGGTTGGGACAGGGGTCCTCCTACGAGCAGTACTTC. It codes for CSAGLGQGSSYEQYF.

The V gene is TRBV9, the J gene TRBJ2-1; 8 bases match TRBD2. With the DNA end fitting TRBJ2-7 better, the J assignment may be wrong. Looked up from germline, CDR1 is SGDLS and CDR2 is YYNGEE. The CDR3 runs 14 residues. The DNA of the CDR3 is TGTGCCAGCAGCGTAAGCGGGAGCGGAAATGAGCAGTACTTC. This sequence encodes CASSVSGSGNEQYF.

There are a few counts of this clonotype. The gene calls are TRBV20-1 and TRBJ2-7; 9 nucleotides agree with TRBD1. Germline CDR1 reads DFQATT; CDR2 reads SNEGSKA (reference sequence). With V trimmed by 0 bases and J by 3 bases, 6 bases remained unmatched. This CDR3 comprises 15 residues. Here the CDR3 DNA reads TGCAGTGCTAGAGACCCAAGACAGGGGGACTACGAGCAGTACTTC. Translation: CSARDPRQGDYEQYF.

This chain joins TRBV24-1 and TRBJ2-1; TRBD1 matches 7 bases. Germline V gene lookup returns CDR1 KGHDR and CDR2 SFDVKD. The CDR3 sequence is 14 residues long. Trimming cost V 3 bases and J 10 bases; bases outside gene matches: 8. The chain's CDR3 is CATSDEQGVAEQFF. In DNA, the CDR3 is TGTGCCACCAGTGATGAGCAGGGGGTAGCGGAGCAGTTCTTC.